This TCR beta chain appears in the sequencing data of a study of regulatory T cells in long-lasting Graves disease. Arm-PCR with iRepertoire HTBI primers amplified the CDR3 regions for these TCR beta libraries. A single record per CDR3 protein comes from TCRdb applying MiXCR to the multiplex PCR reads. The sample includes about 540,000 distinct CDR3 sequences, roughly 14% seen only once; the top ten take roughly a tenth. This clonotype showed up many times. The V gene's germline CDR1 is MNHEY and CDR2 SVGAGI. V shed 2 bases and J shed 3 bases, with 16 bases lying between them. The CDR3 extends over 16 amino acids. Time point described: newly diagnosed GD, antithyroid drugs for less than 3 months. Extracted PBMC RNA gave rise to the TCR library. These data also featured in a second study, about T cells in Graves' hyperthyroidism and ophthalmopathy.

The sample consisted of peripheral blood mononuclear cells (PBMCs), taken at new diagnosis, from a patient treated with antithyroid drugs. The chain couples TRBV6-5 to TRBJ1-1; D possibly corresponds to TRBD1 (6 bases). This clonotype originated in a man under 40 with Graves disease. The CDR3 nucleotides are TGTGCCAGCAGTTACGGAGTGGGCAGGACAGACACTGAAGCTTTCTTT. Protein: CASSYGVGRTDTEAFF.